This T cell receptor beta chain was sequenced during a study of identical twins. Study-wide points: Zero-insertion analyses could be partly confounded by invariant MAIT and iNKT cells.

This clonotype has only a few counts. Its antigen is not known. This CDR3 comprises 13 residues. Germline lookup yields CDR1 ENHRY and CDR2 SYGVKD. Germline trimming cut 7 bases from V and 3 bases from J; bases unmatched to any gene: 6. A universal primer site was incorporated via template switching, and the cDNA contained unique molecular identifiers. Using its own MiXCR run on the 5' RACE reads, TCRdb lists one record per CDR3 protein. Of approximately 1.8 million distinct CDR3 sequences in the sample, about 32% are singletons; the top ten hold less than 0.35%. The V and J genes are TRBV10-3 and TRBJ2-7; 7 bases are a match to TRBD2. The receptor was derived from a newborn girl in good health. The sample taken for sequencing was cord blood. Written as DNA, the CDR3 is TGTGCCATCACGTCGGCTAGCGGCTACGAGCAGTACTTC. This translates into CAITSASGYEQYF.